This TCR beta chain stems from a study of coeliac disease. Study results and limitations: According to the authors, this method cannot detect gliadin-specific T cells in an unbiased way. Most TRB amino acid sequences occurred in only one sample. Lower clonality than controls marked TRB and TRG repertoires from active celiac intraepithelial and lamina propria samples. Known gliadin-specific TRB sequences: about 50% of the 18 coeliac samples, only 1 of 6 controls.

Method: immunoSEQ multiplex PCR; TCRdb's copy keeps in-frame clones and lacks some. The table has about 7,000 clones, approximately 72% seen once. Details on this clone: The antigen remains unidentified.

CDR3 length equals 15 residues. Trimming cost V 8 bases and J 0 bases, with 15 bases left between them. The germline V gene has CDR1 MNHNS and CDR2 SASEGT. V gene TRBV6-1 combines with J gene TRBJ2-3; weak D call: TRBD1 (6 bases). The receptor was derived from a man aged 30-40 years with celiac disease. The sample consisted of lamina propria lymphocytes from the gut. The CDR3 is CASRWGQGSTDTQYF. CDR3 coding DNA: TGTGCCAGCCGATGGGGTCAGGGGAGCACAGATACGCAGTATTTT.